A single TCR beta chain is shown here with its context. Other DNA sequences in the same sample also yield this CDR3. The data originate from a study of shared clonotypes between healthy human individuals. Naive CD8 cells lacked CD45RO, underwent positive selection for CCR7 and left out terminally differentiated effector memory CD45RA+ cells. All donors were Caucasian adults living in Nashville, Tennessee. This CDR3 has 14 amino acids. Germline assignment: CDR1 SGHDT and CDR2 YYEEEE. Between the trimmed V and J ends, which lost 0 bases and 2 bases, there was a span of 6 bases. Using immunoSEQ multiplex PCR, the repertoire was profiled, and TCRdb retains in-frame clones only, with some absent. The profile covers some 1,900,000 clones, with about 94% appearing a single time and less than 1.5% taken by the ten largest.

The rearrangement links TRBV5-6 to TRBJ2-1; D uncertain. Specimen: naive CD8+ T cells sorted from blood. This receptor was identified in a man aged 18 to 30 in good health. The CDR3 bases are TGTGCCAGCAGCTTGGGTGGCGCCTACAATGAGCAGTTCTTC. It specifies CASSLGGAYNEQFF.